This paragraph covers one T cell receptor beta chain sequence. Per the germline V gene, CDR1 is SGDLS and CDR2 is YYNGEE. The CDR3 is 16 residues long. V was cut by 1 base and J by 3 bases, with 14 bases left in between. This record comes from a study of blood T cell repertoires in COVID-19. Produced via immunoSEQ multiplex PCR; TCRdb's table is partial and in-frame only. The data hold fewer than 150,000 clones, with around 90% observed a single time. The chain carries TRBV9 and TRBJ1-5, with a possible D match to TRBD1 (6 bases). The clonotype originates from a woman aged 60-75 years with COVID-19, enrolled during active disease. Sequencing was carried out using peripheral blood. CDR3 sequence: CASSVNREGVNQPQHF. Here the CDR3 DNA reads TGTGCCAGCAGCGTAAACAGGGAGGGAGTCAATCAGCCCCAGCATTTT.